The rows below give T cell receptor beta chains drawn from one sample of a study of T cell responses to AZD1222 COVID-19 vaccine. Assay: immunoSEQ multiplex PCR; the TCRdb copy retains only in-frame clones and omits some. This sample yields approximately 120,000 clones, of which 75% to 90% are seen a single time; roughly 4% belongs to the top ten. The sample here was peripheral blood, taken 28 days after the second AZD1222 dose. The receptors were sampled from an adult who received the AZD1222 COVID-19 vaccine. CDR3s include the opening cysteine and the closing phenylalanine or tryptophan. A D gene is named only where the DNA matches it firmly. Some rows have no size entry. The others give once, few or many, or a class for an expanded clone.

CDR3 DNA	CDR3 protein	clone size	J gene	D gene	V gene
TGTGCCAGCAGCCGGCGGGGTGGGGACAGGCTGATCCGCGGGCAGTACTTC	CASSRRGGDRLIRGQYF	NA	TRBJ2-7	TRBD1	TRBV13
TGCGCCAGCAGCTTTAGGGGGGACACCCTGGGGGCAAATTCACCCCTCCACTTT	CASSFRGDTLGANSPLHF	NA	TRBJ1-6	NA	TRBV5-1
TGCGCCAGCAGGCTCGGTTGGTCGGCGGTATACAATGAGCAGTTCTTC	CASRLGWSAVYNEQFF	once	TRBJ2-1	NA	TRBV5-1
TGCACCAGCAGCCATCCTTTGATACACCCACGAGGGGGCTACACCTTC	CTSSHPLIHPRGGYTF	once	TRBJ1-2	NA	TRBV1
TGTGCCAGCAGCCCAAAAATTAAGACAGGCGTGGGCTCTGGGGCCAACGTCCTGACTTTC	CASSPKIKTGVGSGANVLTF	NA	TRBJ2-6	NA	TRBV5-4
TGTGCCAGCAGTTACTCGATCACCCCCGGAATTTCCTACAATGAGCAGTTCTTC	CASSYSITPGISYNEQFF	NA	TRBJ2-1	NA	TRBV6-2/TRBV6-3
TGTGCCAGCAGCCAAGCCCTAAAACCAACTAATGAAAAACTGTTTTTT	CASSQALKPTNEKLFF	NA	TRBJ1-4	NA	TRBV4-2
TGTGCCACCAGTTCTGGGGCCAACGTCCTGACTTTC	CATSSGANVLTF	NA	TRBJ2-6	NA	TRBV24-1
TGTGCCAGCAGAACCCGGGACGGAGGTTACAATGAGCAGTTCTTC	CASRTRDGGYNEQFF	NA	TRBJ2-1	NA	TRBV27
TGTGCCAGCAGCCAGAAAACAGGATATAATTCACCCCTCCACTTT	CASSQKTGYNSPLHF	NA	TRBJ1-6	NA	TRBV3-1/TRBV3-2
TGTGCCTGGACCCCCCGGGACAGGATTCTGCCCCAGCATTTT	CAWTPRDRILPQHF	NA	TRBJ1-5	TRBD1	TRBV30
TGTGCCAGCAGTTACTCGGCAGGGTTCACAGATACGCAGTATTTT	CASSYSAGFTDTQYF	NA	TRBJ2-3	NA	TRBV6-5
TGTGCCAGCAGGGACGGGCTAGCTGCGGGCAATGAGCAGTTCTTC	CASRDGLAAGNEQFF	NA	TRBJ2-1	NA	TRBV6-4
TGTGCCAGCAGCGTAGGGGGACCCTTCAGGGGCTACACCTTC	CASSVGGPFRGYTF	NA	TRBJ1-2	NA	TRBV9
TGTGCCAGCAGCGTTCGGACAGGGGATAACTATGGCTACACCTTC	CASSVRTGDNYGYTF	NA	TRBJ1-2	TRBD1	TRBV9
TGCGCCAGCAGCCAAGATCTTGACCCCGAGGCGGAAGCTTTCTTT	CASSQDLDPEAEAFF	NA	TRBJ1-1	NA	TRBV4-3
TGTGCCAGCAGCCAAATACGGGCGAGCTCCTATAATTCACCCCTCCACTTT	CASSQIRASSYNSPLHF	NA	TRBJ1-6	NA	TRBV7-9
TGTGCCAGTATGGACAGGGGGAACTACGAGCAGTACTTC	CASMDRGNYEQYF	NA	TRBJ2-7	TRBD1	TRBV19
TGTGCCAGCAGTTTCGGGACTATCCAAGTCAATGAGCAGTTCTTC	CASSFGTIQVNEQFF	NA	TRBJ2-1	TRBD2	TRBV28
TGTGCCAGCAGCGTCTCGAACACAGGGGGCCGGGGTGAAAAACTGTTTTTT	CASSVSNTGGRGEKLFF	once	TRBJ1-4	TRBD1	TRBV9
TGTGCCAGCGCAACCTTGACAGGGGCGAACACTGAAGCTTTCTTT	CASATLTGANTEAFF	NA	TRBJ1-1	TRBD1	TRBV19
TGTGCCAGCAGTTACGACGGTGGGAATCCGGAGCAGTACTTC	CASSYDGGNPEQYF	NA	TRBJ2-7	NA	TRBV6-2/TRBV6-3
TGTGCCAGCAGTTTTTTAGTTGGGTATGGACGATCCTACGAGCAGTACTTC	CASSFLVGYGRSYEQYF	NA	TRBJ2-7	NA	TRBV28
TGTGCCAGCAGTTTTGGAACCGAAAAACTGTTTTTT	CASSFGTEKLFF	NA	TRBJ1-4	NA	TRBV6-2/TRBV6-3
TGTGCCAGCAGCCGAGGGTTACAGGGACCATTTTCGGCCCAGCATTTT	CASSRGLQGPFSAQHF	NA	TRBJ1-5	NA	TRBV3-1/TRBV3-2
TGTGCCAGCAGCCAAGCTAGCAGGGAGGGTTCACCCCTCCACTTT	CASSQASREGSPLHF	NA	TRBJ1-6	NA	TRBV3-1/TRBV3-2
TGTGCCAGCGCCAGTGAGGGGGCGAATCTGCCCCAGCATTTT	CASASEGANLPQHF	NA	TRBJ1-5	TRBD1	TRBV6-5
TGCCCCCGCCGGGGCCAGGGGGCCGGGGAGCTGTTTTTT	CPRRGQGAGELFF	NA	TRBJ2-2	TRBD1	TRBV10-1
TGTGCCAGTAGTATAGGTGGGTTGGACTATGGCTACACCTTC	CASSIGGLDYGYTF	NA	TRBJ1-2	NA	TRBV19
TGCGCCAGCAGCCAAGGGAATGAGCAGTTCTTC	CASSQGNEQFF	NA	TRBJ2-1	NA	TRBV4-1
TGTGCCAGCAGCTTAATCGGGGAGCTGTTTTTT	CASSLIGELFF	NA	TRBJ2-2	NA	TRBV7-8
TGTGCCTGGAGTAAGGGGCGGGTCAGGGTCCACGAGCAGTACTTC	CAWSKGRVRVHEQYF	NA	TRBJ2-7	NA	TRBV30
TGTGCCAGCTCACCTTATGGACGGGATCAGCCCCAGCATTTT	CASSPYGRDQPQHF	NA	TRBJ1-5	NA	TRBV18
TGTGCCTGGAGGGGGTCTGGAAACACCATATATTTT	CAWRGSGNTIYF	NA	TRBJ1-3	NA	TRBV30
TGTGCCAGCAGTTCTACCTACTCTGGAAACACCATATATTTT	CASSSTYSGNTIYF	NA	TRBJ1-3	NA	TRBV6-2/TRBV6-3
TGTGCCAGCAGCGCAGGGAGCTCCTACAATGAGCAGTTCTTC	CASSAGSSYNEQFF	NA	TRBJ2-1	NA	TRBV7-9
TGTGCCTGGAGGGCGCCGGGTCTGAAGCGGGAGGGCGGCGGGGAGACCCAGTACTTC	CAWRAPGLKREGGGETQYF	NA	TRBJ2-5	TRBD2	TRBV30
TGTGCCAGCAGCCAATCGGTCCTAGTTCCCTACAATGAGCAGTTCTTC	CASSQSVLVPYNEQFF	few	TRBJ2-1	NA	TRBV16
TGCGCCAGCAGTGAGTCTGCAAGGGAAGGGTCACCCCTCCACTTT	CASSESAREGSPLHF	once	TRBJ1-6	NA	TRBV10-2
TGTGCCAGCAGCTTAGGAGGGTCGGGCTACACCTTC	CASSLGGSGYTF	NA	TRBJ1-2	NA	TRBV11-2
TGTGCCAGCAGCTTGGGAGGCCCGAAGAGAGCTAATGAAAAACTGTTTTTT	CASSLGGPKRANEKLFF	NA	TRBJ1-4	NA	TRBV5-5
TGTGCCAGCAGTGAAGGGGCAGCAACTAATGAAAAACTGTTTTTT	CASSEGAATNEKLFF	NA	TRBJ1-4	NA	TRBV2
TGTGCCAGTAGTGACGCTAGTGGGCAGCCCCAGCATTTT	CASSDASGQPQHF	NA	TRBJ1-5	NA	TRBV19
TGCGCCAGCAGCCCGCCTACCGGGACTTTCAACACCGGGGAGCTGTTTTTT	CASSPPTGTFNTGELFF	NA	TRBJ2-2	NA	TRBV5-1
TGTGCCAGCAGCCAGGGGACTTACGAGCAGTACTTC	CASSQGTYEQYF	few	TRBJ2-7	NA	TRBV14
TGCGCCAGCAGCTTACCTAGCGGGGACACAGATACGCAGTATTTT	CASSLPSGDTDTQYF	NA	TRBJ2-3	TRBD2	TRBV5-1
TGTGCCAGCACCGTAGGGGCCCGGGGGGACTATGGCTACACCTTC	CASTVGARGDYGYTF	NA	TRBJ1-2	NA	TRBV9
TGTGCCAGTAGTAGAGGGGGCGAAGGGGCCAACGTCCTGACTTTC	CASSRGGEGANVLTF	NA	TRBJ2-6	TRBD1	TRBV19
TGTGCCAGCAGCTTAGGACTAGCGGGGGGTCGAGAGCAGTTCTTC	CASSLGLAGGREQFF	NA	TRBJ2-1	TRBD2	TRBV7-2
TGCGCCAGCAGCTTTGGTAACAGGGCGTCGGAAGAGCAGTACTTC	CASSFGNRASEEQYF	NA	TRBJ2-7	NA	TRBV5-1
TGCGCCAGCGGACCCGACAGATCCCCGAACACTGAAGCTTTCTTT	CASGPDRSPNTEAFF	NA	TRBJ1-1	NA	TRBV5-1
TGCGCCAGCAGCCCCGGCGCGGGGACTACCTACGAGCAGTACTTC	CASSPGAGTTYEQYF	NA	TRBJ2-7	TRBD2	TRBV5-1
TGTGCCAGCAGCACGGGACAGGGAACCACTGAAGCTTTCTTT	CASSTGQGTTEAFF	NA	TRBJ1-1	TRBD1	TRBV5-4
TGTGCCAGCAGCCAAGGCCCCGGGACAGGGGCCGGCAATGAGCAGTTCTTC	CASSQGPGTGAGNEQFF	NA	TRBJ2-1	TRBD1	TRBV3-1/TRBV3-2